The 18 T cell receptor beta chains below come from one sample, sequenced in a study of response to subunit inactivated influenza vaccine. Each CDR3 protein gets one entry after TCRdb re-called the RT-PCR reads with MiXCR. The sample includes over 750,000 distinct CDR3 sequences, about 20% of them seen just once. The sequenced sample was PBMCs from blood, obtained around 5 days after vaccination. Every receptor here comes from a man aged 50-59 years who received an inactivated influenza vaccine.

This clonotype has only a few counts. The chain uses TRBV7-9 and TRBJ2-7; D is perhaps TRBD1 (5 bases). This CDR3 has 15 amino acids. Germline lookup yields CDR1 SEHNR and CDR2 FQNEAQ (reference sequence). The V and J ends lost 3 bases and 3 bases respectively, with 15 bases between them. Written as DNA, the CDR3 is TGTGCCAGCAGCTTGTCAGGACAAAGTATCTACGAGCAGTACTTC. The encoded protein is CASSLSGQSIYEQYF.

This clonotype was picked up a small number of times. V is TRBV27 and J is TRBJ2-1; no clear D gene. The CDR3 spans 14 residues. Between the trimmed V and J ends, which lost 4 bases and 5 bases, there was a span of 12 bases. Germline assignment: CDR1 MNHEY and CDR2 SMNVEV (reference sequence). The CDR3 nucleotides are TGTGCCAGCAGTTCCCCCGTAAGGGACAATGAGCAGTTCTTC. Protein sequence: CASSSPVRDNEQFF.

The gene calls are TRBV14 and TRBJ1-6; weak D call: TRBD1 (5 bases). Germline V lookup: CDR1 SGHDN, CDR2 FVKESK. Trimming removed 2 bases from V and 8 bases from J, with 7 bases in between. The CDR3 contains 13 residues. CDR3 loop: CASSQRGDSPLHF. The DNA of the CDR3 is TGTGCCAGCAGCCAACGGGGCGATTCACCCCTCCACTTT.

This clonotype was seen a handful of times. The chain combines TRBV3-1 with TRBJ2-3; 9 nucleotides match TRBD2. The germline gives CDR1 LGHDT, CDR2 YNNKEL (reference sequence). CDR3 size: 15 residues. After removal of 1 base from V and 4 bases from J, the junction contained 3 bases not matched to a gene. CDR3 in DNA: TGTGCCAGCAGCCAAGGCGGGGGGGCATCAGATACGCAGTATTTT. It yields the protein CASSQGGGASDTQYF.

This clonotype was detected a few times. The CDR3 loop is CSAKGILAAYEQYF. The CDR3 region has the DNA TGCAGTGCTAAGGGGATTTTAGCAGCCTACGAGCAGTACTTC. The chain links TRBV20-1 to TRBJ2-7, with a possible D match to TRBD1 (5 bases). This CDR3 has 14 residues. V shed 4 bases and J shed 2 bases, with 15 bases lying between them. Germline V CDR1 and CDR2: DFQATT, SNEGSKA (reference sequence).

The V call is TRBV12-3 or TRBV12-4, the J call TRBJ2-1; a weak D match, TRBD2 (7 bases). This CDR3 is built from 16 residues. V lost 8 bases and J lost 1, with 18 bases in between. CDR3: CASGTREGVSYNEQFF. The CDR3 DNA follows: TGTGCCAGCGGCACAAGGGAGGGGGTATCCTACAATGAGCAGTTCTTC.

The genes are TRBV29-1 and TRBJ1-2; D call uncertain. Germline assignment: CDR1 SQVTM and CDR2 ANQGSEA. Trimming took off 8 bases at V and 3 bases at J, with 13 bases between the two ends. This CDR3 has 12 residues. CDR3 nucleotide sequence: TGCAGCAAGGAGCAGTCATACTATGGCTACACCTTC. Residues: CSKEQSYYGYTF.

This clonotype was observed at least ten times. The chain employs TRBV5-1 and TRBJ1-2; TRBD1 agrees at 10 bases. Germline CDR1 and CDR2: SGHRS and YFSETQ. The length of the CDR3 is 15 residues. The V gene end was trimmed by 4 bases and the J gene end by 4 bases; junction bases not matched to a gene: 7. The CDR3 region is CASSLGQGETYGYTF. CDR3 coding DNA: TGCGCCAGCAGCCTCGGACAGGGGGAGACCTATGGCTACACCTTC.

CDR3 amino acids: CASSTQGISGANVLTF. CDR3 coding DNA: TGTGCCAGCAGCACACAGGGTATCTCCGGGGCCAACGTCCTGACTTTC. The V and J genes are TRBV12-3 or TRBV12-4 and TRBJ2-6, with D maybe TRBD1 (6 bases). The length of the CDR3 is 16 residues. Trimming cost V 6 bases and J 4 bases, with 16 bases left between them.

In its sample, this clonotype was seen a few times. The rearrangement uses TRBV28 and TRBJ2-5; D is uncertain. Germline assignment: CDR1 MDHEN and CDR2 SYDVKM. Trimming left V 4 bases short and J 4 bases short, with 13 bases between. The CDR3 is 14 amino acids. CDR3 DNA: TGTGCCAGCAGTTCGCCTTTAATTCGAGAGACCCAGTACTTC. Residues: CASSSPLIRETQYF. Combining the CDR3 with reference TRBV28 and TRBJ2-5 gives the whole variable domain DVKVTQSSRYLVKRTGEKVFLECVQDMDHENMFWYRQDPGLGLRLIYFSYDVKMKEKGDIPEGYSVSREKKERFSLILESASTNQTSMYLCASSSPLIRETQYFGPGTRLLVL.

This clonotype appeared a few times. This chain connects TRBV10-2 to TRBJ2-7; D not certain. The germline gives CDR1 WSHSY, CDR2 SAAADI. V was cut by 3 bases and J by 3 bases, with 9 bases left in between. The CDR3 is 13 residues long. Here the CDR3 reads CASSDNRLYEQYF. The CDR3 nucleotides are TGCGCCAGCAGTGACAACAGACTCTACGAGCAGTACTTC.

This chain uses TRBV7-9 with TRBJ2-7; 7 bases line up with TRBD1. The V gene end was trimmed by 5 bases and the J gene end by 0 bases; junction bases not matched to a gene: 10. The CDR3 has 16 amino acids. Per the germline V gene, CDR1 is SEHNR and CDR2 is FQNEAQ (reference sequence). Here the CDR3 reads CASSPGTVMFSYEQYF. The CDR3 DNA reads as TGTGCCAGCAGCCCCGGGACAGTGATGTTCTCCTACGAGCAGTACTTC.

This clonotype was counted only a few times. V usage is TRBV14 and J usage is TRBJ2-2; the D gene is possibly TRBD2 (5 bases). CDR1 and CDR2 (germline): SGHDN, FVKESK. The CDR3 contains 16 residues. The germline V and J ends were trimmed by 1 base and 6 bases, with 15 bases remaining between them. The CDR3 region is CASSQGFEGIAGELFF. DNA of the CDR3: TGTGCCAGCAGCCAAGGTTTCGAGGGAATCGCCGGGGAGCTGTTTTTT.

This clonotype has a count of ten or more. The V and J genes are TRBV4-3 and TRBJ2-3; D uncertain. Trimming took 4 bases from V and 2 from J, leaving 10 bases between them. This CDR3 comprises 14 residues. The germline CDR1 and CDR2 sequences are LGHNA and YSLEER. CDR3 coding DNA: TGCGCCAGCAGCCCCCGACCGTCCACAGATACGCAGTATTTT. This encodes CASSPRPSTDTQYF.

The table lists this clonotype with a few counts. The chain employs TRBV3-1 and TRBJ2-5; no clear D gene. Germline CDR1 LGHDT, CDR2 YNNKEL (reference sequence). Trimming left V 4 bases short and J 4 bases short, with 10 bases between. The CDR3 is 13 amino acids. The CDR3 DNA follows: TGTGCCAGCAGCCCTAGGATGGGAGAGACCCAGTACTTC. Protein product: CASSPRMGETQYF.

In this sample, this clonotype turned up a few times. V is TRBV20-1 and J is TRBJ2-5; weak D call: TRBD2 (6 bases). CDR1 DFQATT and CDR2 SNEGSKA come from the germline V gene (reference sequence). V was clipped by 4 bases and J by 0 bases, with 15 bases between them. This CDR3 has 15 residues. The CDR3 sequence is CSAIPGLRYQETQYF. DNA for the CDR3: TGCAGTGCTATACCGGGACTCAGGTACCAAGAGACCCAGTACTTC.

V gene TRBV12-3 or TRBV12-4 combines with J gene TRBJ1-1; TRBD1 matches at 7 bases. The CDR3 sequence is 15 residues long. After removal of 5 bases from V and 5 bases from J, the junction contained 11 bases not matched to a gene. DNA of the CDR3: TGTGCCAGCAGTGGGGGACAGTCGGCTAAAACTGAAGCTTTCTTT. This sequence encodes CASSGGQSAKTEAFF.

The gene calls are TRBV12-3 or TRBV12-4 and TRBJ1-2; no clear D. V was trimmed by 6 bases and J by 9 bases, leaving 14 bases between them. This CDR3 spans 12 amino acids. The CDR3 reads CASRGSRMSYTF. The CDR3 DNA sequence: TGTGCCAGCAGGGGGTCCAGGATGAGCTACACCTTC.